This T cell receptor (beta chain) was identified in a study of long-term antiretroviral therapy in people with HIV. Study-wide results and caveats: Across all time points, the repertoire was dominated by clones that expanded before ART.

Researchers ran immunoSEQ v3.0 at survey level. Sequencing of each sample targeted about 40,000-55,000 T-cell genomes. Profiling relied on immunoSEQ multiplex PCR, and the TCRdb table lists in-frame clones only, not all of them. The sample has around 15,000 clones; 90% to 95% are singletons. The CDR3 spans 19 residues. Trimming removed 1 base at V and 7 bases at J, with 26 bases between. Germline-derived CDR1 and CDR2 are SGHTA and FQGNSA. About this clone: Its target is unknown.

The chain combines TRBV7-2 with TRBJ2-1; no definite D call. The sequences come from unsorted PBMCs, collected 6.4 years after starting antiretroviral therapy. The receptor comes from a woman aged 45-60 years with HIV. CDR3 protein: CASSLGRVADRSPWNEQFF. In DNA form, the CDR3 reads TGTGCCAGCAGCTTAGGGCGAGTGGCGGACCGAAGTCCGTGGAATGAGCAGTTCTTC.